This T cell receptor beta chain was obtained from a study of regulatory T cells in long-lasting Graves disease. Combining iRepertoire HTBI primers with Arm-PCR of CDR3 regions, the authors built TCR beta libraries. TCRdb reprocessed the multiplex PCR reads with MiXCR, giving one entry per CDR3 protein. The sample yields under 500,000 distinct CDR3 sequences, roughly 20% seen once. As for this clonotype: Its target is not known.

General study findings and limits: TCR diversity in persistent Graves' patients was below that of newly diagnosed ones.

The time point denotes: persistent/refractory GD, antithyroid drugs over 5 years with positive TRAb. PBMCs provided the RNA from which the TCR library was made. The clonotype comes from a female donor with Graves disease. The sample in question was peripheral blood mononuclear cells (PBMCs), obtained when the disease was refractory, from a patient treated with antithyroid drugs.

The CDR3 coding sequence is TGTGCCAGCAGCCATAGTGTCTACGAGCAGTACTTC. Translated: CASSHSVYEQYF. The gene calls are TRBV3-1 and TRBJ2-7, with D unresolved. CDR3 length equals 12 residues. The germline V gene has CDR1 LGHDT and CDR2 YNNKEL (reference sequence). The V gene lost 3 bases and the J gene lost 3 bases, with 6 bases spanning the gap.